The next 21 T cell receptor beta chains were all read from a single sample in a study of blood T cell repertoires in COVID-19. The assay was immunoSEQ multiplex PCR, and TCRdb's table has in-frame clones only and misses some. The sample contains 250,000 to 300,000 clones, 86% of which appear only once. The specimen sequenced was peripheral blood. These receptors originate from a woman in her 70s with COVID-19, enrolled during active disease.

The CDR3 DNA reads TGTGCCAGCAGCCAAGAGGGAGCTAACTATTACGAGCAGTACTTC. Residues: CASSQEGANYYEQYF. The chain combines TRBV3-1 (or the pseudogene TRBV3-2) with TRBJ2-7; D possibly corresponds to TRBD2 (5 bases). CDR3 length: 15 amino acids. V was trimmed by 0 bases and J by 4 bases, leaving 13 bases between them. Germline CDR1 reads LGHDT; CDR2 reads YNNKEL (reference sequence).

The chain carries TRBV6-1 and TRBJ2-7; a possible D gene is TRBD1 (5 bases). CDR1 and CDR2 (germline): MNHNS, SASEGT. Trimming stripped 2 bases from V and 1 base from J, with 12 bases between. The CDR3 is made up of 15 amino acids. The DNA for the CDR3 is TGTGCCAGCAGTGAATTACAGGAGTTTTCCTACGAGCAGTACTTC. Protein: CASSELQEFSYEQYF.

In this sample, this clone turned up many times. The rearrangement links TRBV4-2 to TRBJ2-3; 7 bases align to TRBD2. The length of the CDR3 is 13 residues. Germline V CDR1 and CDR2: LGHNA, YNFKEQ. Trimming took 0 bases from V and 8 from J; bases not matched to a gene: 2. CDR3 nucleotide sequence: TGTGCCAGCAGCCAAGAAACTAGCGCTACGCAGTATTTT. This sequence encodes CASSQETSATQYF.

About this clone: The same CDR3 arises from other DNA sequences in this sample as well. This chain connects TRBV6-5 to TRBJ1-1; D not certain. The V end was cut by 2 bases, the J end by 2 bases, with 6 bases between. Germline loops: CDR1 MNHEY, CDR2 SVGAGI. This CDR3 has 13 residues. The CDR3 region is CASSYQENTEAFF. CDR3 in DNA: TGTGCCAGCAGTTACCAGGAAAACACTGAAGCTTTCTTT.

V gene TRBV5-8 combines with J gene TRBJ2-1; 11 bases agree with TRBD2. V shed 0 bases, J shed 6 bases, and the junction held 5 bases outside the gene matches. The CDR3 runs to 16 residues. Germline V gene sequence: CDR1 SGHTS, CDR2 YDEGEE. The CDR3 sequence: CASSLDLAGGSNEQFF. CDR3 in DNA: TGTGCCAGCAGCTTGGACCTAGCGGGGGGTTCCAATGAGCAGTTCTTC.

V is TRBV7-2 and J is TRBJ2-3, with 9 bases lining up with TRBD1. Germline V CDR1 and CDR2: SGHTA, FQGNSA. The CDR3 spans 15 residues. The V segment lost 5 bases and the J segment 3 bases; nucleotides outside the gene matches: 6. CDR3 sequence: CASSGGQGPTDTQYF. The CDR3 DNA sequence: TGTGCCAGCAGCGGGGGACAGGGCCCAACAGATACGCAGTATTTT.

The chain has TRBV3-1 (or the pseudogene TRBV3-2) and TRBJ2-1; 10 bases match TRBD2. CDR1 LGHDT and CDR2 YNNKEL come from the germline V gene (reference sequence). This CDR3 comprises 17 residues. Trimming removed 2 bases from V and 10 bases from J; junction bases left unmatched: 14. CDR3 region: CASSQISAGGRLWEQFF. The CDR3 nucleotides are TGTGCCAGCAGCCAAATATCAGCGGGGGGGCGATTATGGGAGCAGTTCTTC.

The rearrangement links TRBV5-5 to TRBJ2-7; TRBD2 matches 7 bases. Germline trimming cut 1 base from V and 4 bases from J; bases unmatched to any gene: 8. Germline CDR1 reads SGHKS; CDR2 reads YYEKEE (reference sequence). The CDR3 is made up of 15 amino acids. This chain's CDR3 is CASSLSSGLSYEQYF. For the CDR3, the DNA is TGTGCCAGCAGCTTGAGTAGCGGGCTATCTTACGAGCAGTACTTC.

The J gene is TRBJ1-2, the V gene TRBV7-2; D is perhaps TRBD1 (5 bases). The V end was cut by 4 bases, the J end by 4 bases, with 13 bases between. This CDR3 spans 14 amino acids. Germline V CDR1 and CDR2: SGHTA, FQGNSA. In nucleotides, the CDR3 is TGTGCCAGCAGCTCAACAGGTGCATTCTATGGCTACACCTTC. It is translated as CASSSTGAFYGYTF. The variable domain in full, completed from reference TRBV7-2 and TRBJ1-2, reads GAGVSQSPSNKVTEKGKDVELRCDPISGHTALYWYRQSLGQGLEFLIYFQGNSAPDKSGLPSDRFSAERTGGSVSTLTIQRTQQEDSAVYLCASSSTGAFYGYTFGSGTRLTVV.

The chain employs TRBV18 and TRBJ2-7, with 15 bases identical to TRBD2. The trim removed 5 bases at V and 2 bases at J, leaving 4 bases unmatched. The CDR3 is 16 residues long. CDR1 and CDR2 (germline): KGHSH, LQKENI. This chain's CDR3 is CASSTGLAGGAYEQYF. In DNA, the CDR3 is TGTGCCAGCTCAACGGGACTAGCGGGGGGCGCCTACGAGCAGTACTTC.

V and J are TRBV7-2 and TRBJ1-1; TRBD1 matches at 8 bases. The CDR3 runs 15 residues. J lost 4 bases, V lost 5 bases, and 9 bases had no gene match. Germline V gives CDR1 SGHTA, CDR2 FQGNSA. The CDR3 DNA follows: TGTGCCAGCAGCCAGGGGGCCCGCTTGGGCACTGAAGCTTTCTTT. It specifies CASSQGARLGTEAFF.

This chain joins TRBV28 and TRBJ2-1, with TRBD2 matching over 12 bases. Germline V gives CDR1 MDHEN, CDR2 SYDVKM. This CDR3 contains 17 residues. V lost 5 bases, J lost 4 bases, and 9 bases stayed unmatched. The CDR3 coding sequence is TGTGCCAGCAGTGGGGCTAGCGGGGGGGCCATGTACAATGAGCAGTTCTTC. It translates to CASSGASGGAMYNEQFF.

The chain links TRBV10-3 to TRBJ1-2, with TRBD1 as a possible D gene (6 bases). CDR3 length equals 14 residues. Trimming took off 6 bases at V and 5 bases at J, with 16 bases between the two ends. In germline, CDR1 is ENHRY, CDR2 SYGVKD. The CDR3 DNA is TGTGCCATCAGCGGGACCGGGACACGGTATGGCTACACCTTC. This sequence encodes CAISGTGTRYGYTF.

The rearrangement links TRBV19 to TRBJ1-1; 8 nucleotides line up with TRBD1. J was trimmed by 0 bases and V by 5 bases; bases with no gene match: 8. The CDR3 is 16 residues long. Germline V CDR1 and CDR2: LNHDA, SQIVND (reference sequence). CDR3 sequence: CASSSPTGAMNTEAFF. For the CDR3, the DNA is TGTGCCAGTAGTTCCCCGACAGGGGCCATGAACACTGAAGCTTTCTTT. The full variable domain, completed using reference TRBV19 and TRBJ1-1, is DGGITQSPKYLFRKEGQNVTLSCEQNLNHDAMYWYRQDPGQGLRLIYYSQIVNDFQKGDIAEGYSVSREKKESFPLTVTSAQKNPTAFYLCASSSPTGAMNTEAFFGQGTRLTVV.

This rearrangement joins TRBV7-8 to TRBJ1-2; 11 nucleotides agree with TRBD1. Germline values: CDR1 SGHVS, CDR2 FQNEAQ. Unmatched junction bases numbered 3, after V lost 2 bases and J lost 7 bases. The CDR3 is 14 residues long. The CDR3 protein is CASSLTGTGGGYTF. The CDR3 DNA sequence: TGTGCCAGCAGCTTAACCGGGACAGGGGGTGGCTACACCTTC.

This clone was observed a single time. DNA for the CDR3: TGCGCCAGCAGTGAATCAGGGGGCTCCTACGAGCAGTACTTC. Translating it yields CASSESGGSYEQYF. This rearrangement joins TRBV10-1 to TRBJ2-7; 7 nucleotides line up with TRBD1. Germline V gives CDR1 WNHNN, CDR2 SYGVQD (reference sequence). CDR3 length equals 14 residues. V was clipped by 3 bases and J by 0 bases; unmatched bases: 2.

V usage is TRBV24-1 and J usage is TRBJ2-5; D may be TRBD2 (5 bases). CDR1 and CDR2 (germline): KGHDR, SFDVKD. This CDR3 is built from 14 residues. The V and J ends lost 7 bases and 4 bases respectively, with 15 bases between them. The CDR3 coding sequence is TGTGCCACCAGATCGATGAGTGAGGGAGAGACCCAGTACTTC. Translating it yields CATRSMSEGETQYF.

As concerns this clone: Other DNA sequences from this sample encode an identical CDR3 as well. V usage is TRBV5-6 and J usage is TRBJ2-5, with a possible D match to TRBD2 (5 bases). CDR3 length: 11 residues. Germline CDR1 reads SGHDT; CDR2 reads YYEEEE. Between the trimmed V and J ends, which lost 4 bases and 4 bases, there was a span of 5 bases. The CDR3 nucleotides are TGTGCCAGCAGCCTAGCAGAGACCCAGTACTTC. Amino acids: CASSLAETQYF.

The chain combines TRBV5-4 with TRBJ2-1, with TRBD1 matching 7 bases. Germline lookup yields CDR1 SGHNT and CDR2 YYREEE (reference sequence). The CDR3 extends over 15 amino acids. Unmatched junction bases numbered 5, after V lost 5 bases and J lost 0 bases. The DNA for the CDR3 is TGTGCCAGCAGACTGGACAGGAGCTCCTACAATGAGCAGTTCTTC. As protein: CASRLDRSSYNEQFF.

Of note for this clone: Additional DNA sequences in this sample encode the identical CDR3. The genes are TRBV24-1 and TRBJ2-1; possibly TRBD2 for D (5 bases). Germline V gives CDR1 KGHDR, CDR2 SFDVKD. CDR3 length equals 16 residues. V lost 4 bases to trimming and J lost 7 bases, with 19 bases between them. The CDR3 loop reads CATSDPRGGLLNEQFF. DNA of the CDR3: TGTGCCACCAGTGACCCTCGGGGTGGGCTACTGAATGAGCAGTTCTTC.

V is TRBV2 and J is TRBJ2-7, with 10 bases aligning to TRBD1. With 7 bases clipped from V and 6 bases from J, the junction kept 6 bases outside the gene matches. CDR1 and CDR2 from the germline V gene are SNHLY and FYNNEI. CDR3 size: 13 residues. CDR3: CASNRQGASEQYF. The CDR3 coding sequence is TGTGCCAGCAATCGACAGGGGGCAAGCGAGCAGTACTTC. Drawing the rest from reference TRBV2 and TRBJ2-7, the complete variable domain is EPEVTQTPSHQVTQMGQEVILRCVPISNHLYFYWYRQILGQKVEFLVSFYNNEISEKSEIFDDQFSVERPDGSNFTLKIRSTKLEDSAMYFCASNRQGASEQYFGPGTRLTVT.